This T cell receptor beta chain was documented in a study of blood T cell repertoires in COVID-19. Study as a whole: The cDNA or gDNA used as material had been derived from T cells, B-cell-depleted T cells, or PBMCs.

In the original workflow: Using reference gene primer amplification, nucleated cell counts were estimated. Data came from immunoSEQ multiplex PCR; TCRdb stores just in-frame clones and leaves some out. D and trimming come from the DNA, and the V and J calls and clone size come from that table. The table includes about 200,000 clones, around 80% detected once. Germline CDR1 reads SGHTA; CDR2 reads FQGNSA. CDR3 size: 15 residues. J gave up 9 bases and V 5 bases, and 9 bases lay outside the gene matches. The specimen sequenced was peripheral blood. The chain recombines TRBV7-2 with TRBJ2-2; 10 bases agree with TRBD1. This sequence originates from a woman in her 70s with acute or convalescent COVID-19. The CDR3 DNA reads TGTGCCAGCAGCCTCCCCGGGACAGGGGTTCGGGAGCTGTTTTTT. It translates to CASSLPGTGVRELFF.